This T cell receptor (beta chain) was captured by sequencing in a study of Graves' ophthalmopathy and Graves' hyperthyroidism (dated by TCRdb to the late 2010s). Regarding the research as a whole: Peripheral blood was collected at initial diagnosis, prior to any treatment. Following sample collection, hyperthyroidism patients were given methimazole at a starting dose of 30 mg daily, and ophthalmopathy patients were given high-dose intravenous methylprednisolone. The 85 to 100 discovery patients were randomly split 7:3 into training and test sets. The study used TCR beta repertoire signatures to distinguish Graves' ophthalmopathy from Graves' hyperthyroidism and to predict progression to ophthalmopathy. To explore V-J signatures distinguishing ophthalmopathy from hyperthyroidism, a discovery set of approximately 100 patients (roughly 42 ophthalmopathy, over 55 stable hyperthyroidism) was enrolled. An independent validation cohort comprised 18 to 20 hyperthyroidism patients and about 16 patients who later progressed from hyperthyroidism to ophthalmopathy. In five to seven hyperthyroidism patients, T-cell repertoires of thyroid tissue and blood were compared. In total, 120 to 150 blood samples were TCR-sequenced: 40 to 45 ophthalmopathy, about 75 hyperthyroidism and around 17 hyperthyroidism-to-ophthalmopathy patients.

Regarding this clonotype: Its specific antigen is unknown. Nothing much larger sits one base from this clone, and base qualities are not available.

The germline V gene gives CDR1 as MDHEN and CDR2 as SYDVKM. Relative to germline, V is missing 3 bases and J is missing 8 bases, with 12 bases of the junction outside any gene match. Including cysteine and phenylalanine, the CDR3 has 16 amino acids. Only the CDR3 region is kept as DNA, spanning 48 bases read in frame from base 1. Ophthalmopathy patients were characterized by moderately to severely active disease, a Clinical Activity Score of at least 3, a NOSPECS grade of at least 4, and a disease duration under 3 months. Patients with other autoimmune diseases, uncontrolled infections, pregnancy or lactation were excluded from the study. Clinical symptoms, serum thyroxine, TRAb, thyroid ultrasound and orbital computed tomography formed the basis of the diagnosis. Ficoll-Paque density gradient centrifugation was used to isolate PBMCs from around 10 ml of fresh peripheral blood. Trizol reagent was used to extract the total RNA, and its quality was then checked on an Agilent 2100 Bioanalyzer.

The paper's findings and limits, for the study overall: Most expanded thyroid clonotypes with frequency above 0.001 were also detected in blood, suggesting blood repertoires may reflect the thyroid immune response. In validation, the model predicted ophthalmopathy progression with roughly 68% sensitivity and around 72% specificity; 12 predicted patients were CT-confirmed with GO in a median of about 7.1 months. Sample size was not statistically predetermined, and group allocation was not concealed from the investigators. In cross-validation, the 13-signature model distinguished ophthalmopathy from stable hyperthyroidism with around 86% sensitivity and around 81% specificity, while in the test set the corresponding values were about 79% and 69%.

For repertoire sequencing, TCR beta CDR3 regions were amplified from RNA transcripts. HTBI primers and the Qiagen OneStep RT-PCR kit were used in a first-round RT-PCR, which was followed by a second-round multiplex PCR, size selection and purification. The libraries underwent paired-end sequencing with 100 bp reads on an Illumina HiSeq2000. The authors processed their data as follows. SOAPnuke was used to process the reads, throwing out any read that had adapters, had uncalled bases, had a mean Phred below 15, or lacked an exact constant-primer or identifier match. High-quality paired reads were merged with COPE v1.2.5. Each unique nucleotide sequence was treated as a clonotype, and MiTCR v1.1 was used to align the clonotypes to the IMGT TRB V, D and J references. The analysis was limited to V-J combinations with a frequency above 0.0001, which together covered approximately 99% of repertoires. For each V-J combination, a TCR clonal expansion and chaos score was defined as F50 clonal expansion divided by the chaos observed in the TCRdist matrix. Welch's t-statistics and random forest were used to reduce the features to 10 to 15 V-J combinations, which were then used as input to a naive Bayes classifier. The Morisita-Horn index was used to measure how similar the thyroid and blood repertoires were. TCRdb reanalyzed the raw reads on its own, using fastp at Q25 for trimming and MiXCR for clone calling, and kept in-frame beta chains. Every entry covers one CDR3 protein and lists the most common genes and DNA from its rows. None of the V and J calls come from the authors' own analysis; TCRdb made them. The sample table contains fewer than 400,000 distinct CDR3 sequences; only one count was recorded for around 18% of them. Around 1.4% of the sample is in the top ten clones.

The chain joins TRBV28 to TRBJ1-5; 8 bases in the middle match TRBD1. The source is a woman under 30 with Graves' ophthalmopathy. Donor details come from another sample of the same person, matched by shared clones. Specimen: peripheral blood. This receptor carries the CDR3 CASSLEAGGARKPQHF. The DNA is as follows: TGTGCCAGCAGTTTGGAGGCAGGGGGCGCACGGAAGCCCCAGCATTTT.